These 29 T cell receptor beta chains came from one sample sequenced in a study of shared clonotypes between healthy human individuals (dated by TCRdb to the early 2020s). Library preparation used the immunoSEQ multiplex PCR assay. Drawn from immuneACCESS, this table holds only the in-frame rearrangements with V and J called that TCRdb kept. Clones are partly lost; checked studies trace under half to an unresolved V gene and leave the rest unexplained. Across this sample there are around 650,000 clones, with roughly 96% seen only once. Approximately 0.12% of the sample comes from the top ten. For the CD8 naive samples, CD45RO-negative cells were positively selected for CCR7, yielding a CD45RA+CCR7+ population from which TemRA cells were excluded. The sequencing sample was made of naive CD8+ T cells sorted from blood. This specimen's cell subset or site label, interpreted: CD45RA+CCR7+. The source is a woman aged 25 to 39 in good health.

The CDR3 protein is CASQLYQGRNQPQHF. CDR3 DNA: TGTGCCAGCCAACTTTACCAGGGGCGCAATCAGCCCCAGCATTTT. The J gene is TRBJ1-5, the V gene TRBV27; weak D call: TRBD1 (6 bases). The germline V gene has CDR1 MNHEY and CDR2 SMNVEV (reference sequence). V gave up 8 bases and J gave up 2 bases, with 16 bases separating them. This CDR3 contains 15 residues.

In the case of this clone: Other DNA sequences of this sample code for an identical CDR3. The V gene is TRBV27, the J gene TRBJ2-2; no clear D. With 4 bases removed from V and 0 bases from J, the gap between germline ends came to 6 bases. The germline V gene has CDR1 MNHEY and CDR2 SMNVEV (reference sequence). CDR3 size: 14 residues. The DNA of the CDR3 is TGTGCCAGCAGTTATGGGACGAACACCGGGGAGCTGTTTTTT. Amino acid sequence: CASSYGTNTGELFF.

The gene calls are TRBV7-9 and TRBJ1-1, with D maybe TRBD1 (5 bases). Germline CDR1 and CDR2: SEHNR and FQNEAQ (reference sequence). The CDR3 covers 13 residues. The V end lost 5 bases, the J end lost 1 base, and 8 bases lay between the germline ends. The CDR3 sequence is CASSLGTNTEAFF. DNA for the CDR3: TGTGCCAGCAGCCTGGGGACGAACACTGAAGCTTTCTTT. Drawing the rest from reference TRBV7-9 and TRBJ1-1, the complete variable domain is DTGVSQNPRHKITKRGQNVTFRCDPISEHNRLYWYRQTLGQGPEFLTYFQNEAQLEKSRLLSDRFSAERPKGSFSTLEIQRTEQGDSAMYLCASSLGTNTEAFFGQGTRLTVV.

This clone was detected once. This CDR3 reads CASSVRGFDNEQFF. Written as DNA, the CDR3 is TGTGCCAGCAGCGTTAGAGGGTTTGACAATGAGCAGTTCTTC. This sequence joins TRBV7-8 and TRBJ2-1, with a tentative D call TRBD2 (5 bases). Looked up from germline, CDR1 is SGHVS and CDR2 is FQNEAQ. V lost 5 bases and J lost 5, with 13 bases in between. The CDR3 runs to 14 residues.

This rearrangement joins TRBV28 to TRBJ2-6; D gene unclear. Trimming took 6 bases from V and 0 from J, leaving 15 bases between them. The V gene's germline CDR1 is MDHEN and CDR2 SYDVKM. The CDR3 is 17 residues long. CDR3 sequence (DNA): TGTGCCAGCAGCTCCCTTCACATGGACTCTGGGGCCAACGTCCTGACTTTC. Protein sequence: CASSSLHMDSGANVLTF.

The chain combines TRBV28 with TRBJ2-3, with TRBD1 identical over 9 bases. CDR3 length equals 16 residues. Per the germline V gene, CDR1 is MDHEN and CDR2 is SYDVKM. The ends lost 3 bases at V and 0 bases at J; junction bases unmatched: 4. The CDR3 bases are TGTGCCAGCAGTTTCGGACAGGGGCCTAGCACAGATACGCAGTATTTT. This translates into CASSFGQGPSTDTQYF.

The rearrangement links TRBV28 to TRBJ1-2, with 9 positions matching TRBD1. The V gene's germline CDR1 is MDHEN and CDR2 SYDVKM. This CDR3 spans 15 amino acids. The V gene end was trimmed by 5 bases and the J gene end by 4 bases; junction bases not matched to a gene: 8. The CDR3 region is CASSPPGQGGYGYTF. The DNA of the CDR3 is TGTGCCAGCAGTCCCCCGGGACAGGGTGGCTATGGCTACACCTTC.

The chain joins TRBV5-6 to TRBJ2-7; 8 bases agree with TRBD1. Per the germline V gene, CDR1 is SGHDT and CDR2 is YYEEEE. The trim removed 5 bases at V and 3 bases at J, leaving 7 bases unmatched. This CDR3 has 14 residues. The CDR3 DNA is TGTGCCAGCAGTACCGGGACAGGCAACTACGAGCAGTACTTC. It specifies CASSTGTGNYEQYF. Combining the CDR3 with reference TRBV5-6 and TRBJ2-7 gives the whole variable domain DAGVTQSPTHLIKTRGQQVTLRCSPKSGHDTVSWYQQALGQGPQFIFQYYEEEERQRGNFPDRFSGHQFPNYSSELNVNALLLGDSALYLCASSTGTGNYEQYFGPGTRLTVT.

The rearrangement uses TRBV4-1 and TRBJ2-2; 8 positions agree with TRBD2. This CDR3 spans 16 amino acids. The germline gives CDR1 MGHRA, CDR2 YSYEKL. The V and J ends lost 4 bases and 2 bases, in that order; junction bases with no gene match: 6. Here the CDR3 DNA reads TGCGCCAGCAGCCCAGTTAGCGGGGAAAACACCGGGGAGCTGTTTTTT. Protein product: CASSPVSGENTGELFF.

The rearrangement joins TRBV5-4 to TRBJ2-5, with D possibly matching TRBD2 (5 bases). Per germline, CDR1 SGHNT and CDR2 YYREEE (reference sequence). This CDR3 has 13 amino acids. The V and J ends lost 4 bases and 2 bases respectively, with 9 bases between them. The CDR3 is CASSQAEQETQYF. Written as DNA, the CDR3 is TGTGCCAGCAGCCAAGCGGAACAAGAGACCCAGTACTTC.

The chain links TRBV6-6 to TRBJ1-5; TRBD1 agrees at 7 bases. This CDR3 has 15 amino acids. The junction had 4 bases not matched to a gene; V was cut back by 5 bases and J by 0 bases. Germline V gives CDR1 MNHNY, CDR2 SVGAGI (reference sequence). CDR3 bases: TGTGCCAGCAGTCCGGGGACAGTTAGCAATCAGCCCCAGCATTTT. It translates to CASSPGTVSNQPQHF.

V gene TRBV29-1 combines with J gene TRBJ2-5, with 8 positions matching TRBD2. The J call may be faulty, since TRBJ2-7 better matches the DNA end. Per germline, CDR1 SQVTM and CDR2 ANQGSEA. The CDR3 covers 14 residues. The CDR3, as DNA: TGCAGCGGTGTGACCGGGACTAGCTCCTACGAGCAGTACTTC. It is translated as CSGVTGTSSYEQYF.

This chain joins TRBV13 and TRBJ1-1; 7 bases match TRBD1. V lost 4 bases, J lost 5 bases, and 10 bases stayed unmatched. Germline CDR1 is PRHDT and CDR2 is FYEKMQ (reference sequence). This CDR3 region has 15 residues. The CDR3 reads CASSSSQGRGTEAFF. CDR3 in DNA: TGTGCCAGCAGCTCCTCACAGGGGCGGGGGACTGAAGCTTTCTTT.

This chain links TRBV28 with TRBJ2-1, with 8 nucleotides matching TRBD2. The germline gives CDR1 MDHEN, CDR2 SYDVKM. V lost 4 bases to trimming and J lost 5 bases; unmatched junction nucleotides: 4. There are 14 residues in the CDR3. Here the CDR3 DNA reads TGTGCCAGCAGTTACTTAGCGGGAAACAATGAGCAGTTCTTC. The encoded protein is CASSYLAGNNEQFF.

The chain uses TRBV11-2 and TRBJ2-5; weak D call: TRBD2 (6 bases). The CDR3 runs to 16 residues. Germline CDR1 reads SGHAT; CDR2 reads FQNNGV. V lost 1 base and J 5 bases, leaving 17 bases between the germline ends. CDR3 region: CASSLVGGTGGETQYF. The CDR3 region has the DNA TGTGCCAGCAGCTTAGTTGGCGGGACCGGTGGGGAGACCCAGTACTTC.

This clone showed up just a few times. The rearrangement links TRBV7-9 to TRBJ2-1; no firm D call. Germline V gives CDR1 SEHNR, CDR2 FQNEAQ (reference sequence). V lost 8 bases to trimming and J lost 5 bases, with 13 bases between them. The CDR3 loop spans 13 amino acids. The CDR3 loop reads CASGVSANNEQFF. In nucleotides, the CDR3 is TGTGCCAGCGGGGTTTCGGCAAACAATGAGCAGTTCTTC.

This clone came up once. This chain joins TRBV19 and TRBJ2-5; D call uncertain. TRBJ2-7 explains the end of the DNA better; the J call may be wrong. From germline, CDR1 is LNHDA and CDR2 SQIVND (reference sequence). This CDR3 has 13 amino acids. The CDR3 region has the DNA TGTGCCAGTAGTATTAACTTACTCTACGAGCAGTACTTC. This gives the protein CASSINLLYEQYF.

J is TRBJ2-1 and V is TRBV28, with a possible D match to TRBD2 (6 bases). This CDR3 region has 17 residues. CDR1 is MDHEN and CDR2 is SYDVKM in the germline V gene. V lost 3 bases to trimming and J lost 1 base, with 16 bases between them. The CDR3 bases are TGTGCCAGCAGTTTGAGTTCCGCGGGATGGTCCTACAATGAGCAGTTCTTC. This sequence encodes CASSLSSAGWSYNEQFF.

This chain connects TRBV7-2 to TRBJ2-1, with 10 bases matching TRBD2. The CDR3 totals 16 residues. Unmatched junction bases numbered 10, after V lost 4 bases and J lost 7 bases. Germline CDR1 is SGHTA and CDR2 is FQGNSA. In DNA, the CDR3 is TGTGCCAGCAGCTACTCACTAGCGGGACTGGAGAATGAGCAGTTCTTC. Translated, it gives CASSYSLAGLENEQFF.

The J gene is TRBJ1-2, the V gene TRBV11-2, with 9 bases fitting TRBD1. CDR1 is SGHAT, CDR2 FQNNGV, per germline. CDR3 length: 14 amino acids. J lost 2 bases, V lost 5 bases, and 3 bases had no gene match. In nucleotides, the CDR3 is TGTGCCAGCAGCCCGACAGGGGGGAACTATGGCTACACCTTC. Translating gives CASSPTGGNYGYTF.

V is TRBV11-2 and J is TRBJ2-1; D could derive from TRBD1 or TRBD2 (5 bases each). The V end lost 4 bases, the J end lost 4 bases, and 26 bases lay between the germline ends. Germline lookup yields CDR1 SGHAT and CDR2 FQNNGV. This CDR3 has 19 amino acids. CDR3 sequence (DNA): TGTGCCAGCAGCTCCGAGCGGACAAGAAACCCGAGGAGGTACAATGAGCAGTTCTTC. It translates to CASSSERTRNPRRYNEQFF.

CDR3 bases: TGTGCCAGCAGTATCCCCCCGAGGGAGGCAGCTTATGGCTACACCTTC. Translating gives CASSIPPREAAYGYTF. This chain links TRBV28 with TRBJ1-2, with no clear D. Trimming took off 5 bases at V and 5 bases at J, with 21 bases between the two ends. This CDR3 is 16 amino acids long. CDR1 and CDR2 (germline): MDHEN, SYDVKM.

The genes are TRBV2 and TRBJ1-2, with 9 bases lining up with TRBD1. Trimming took 8 bases from V and 4 from J; bases not matched to a gene: 8. The CDR3 consists of 14 residues. Germline values: CDR1 SNHLY, CDR2 FYNNEI. CDR3 amino acids: CASGPGQGGYGYTF. CDR3 sequence (DNA): TGTGCCAGCGGTCCGGGACAGGGCGGCTATGGCTACACCTTC.

On this clone: This CDR3 is also generated by other DNA sequences in the sample. This chain uses TRBV27 with TRBJ1-3; no clear D gene. V was trimmed by 4 bases and J by 4 bases, leaving 2 bases between them. The CDR3 extends over 11 amino acids. Per germline, CDR1 MNHEY and CDR2 SMNVEV (reference sequence). CDR3 nucleotides: TGTGCCAGCAGTTCCGGAAACACCATATATTTT. Protein: CASSSGNTIYF.

About this clone itself: Other DNA sequences from this sample encode an identical CDR3 as well. The chain combines TRBV7-8 with TRBJ2-7; weak D call: TRBD1 (5 bases). CDR3 length: 14 residues. V gave up 3 bases and J gave up 1 base, with 10 bases separating them. Germline assignment: CDR1 SGHVS and CDR2 FQNEAQ. In DNA form, the CDR3 reads TGTGCCAGCAGCTTGTTGCAGGGTTCCTACGAGCAGTACTTC. Encoded protein: CASSLLQGSYEQYF.

V usage is TRBV28 and J usage is TRBJ1-5; 9 nucleotides match TRBD1. CDR1 is MDHEN and CDR2 is SYDVKM in the germline V gene. Unmatched junction bases numbered 15, after V lost 6 bases and J lost 6 bases. The CDR3 length is 17 residues. CDR3: CASRAGTGHEVAQPQHF. In nucleotides, the CDR3 is TGTGCCAGCAGGGCCGGGACAGGGCATGAGGTTGCTCAGCCCCAGCATTTT. The whole variable domain, filled in from reference TRBV28 and TRBJ1-5, reads DVKVTQSSRYLVKRTGEKVFLECVQDMDHENMFWYRQDPGLGLRLIYFSYDVKMKEKGDIPEGYSVSREKKERFSLILESASTNQTSMYLCASRAGTGHEVAQPQHFGDGTRLSIL.

The rearrangement links TRBV10-3 to TRBJ2-1, with unresolved D. In germline, CDR1 is ENHRY, CDR2 SYGVKD. Trimming removed 2 bases from V and 8 bases from J, with 7 bases in between. The CDR3 length is 12 residues. The CDR3 nucleotides read TGTGCCATCAGTGAGGGCACGGATGAGCAGTTCTTC. As protein: CAISEGTDEQFF.

This rearrangement joins TRBV9 to TRBJ2-1; D not resolved. CDR3 length equals 14 residues. The V gene's germline CDR1 is SGDLS and CDR2 YYNGEE. V lost 0 bases and J lost 4, with 8 bases in between. CDR3 sequence: CASSVGIGYNEQFF. The CDR3 region has the DNA TGTGCCAGCAGCGTAGGGATTGGATACAATGAGCAGTTCTTC.

The chain recombines TRBV7-8 with TRBJ2-3; D ambiguous. Trimming removed 8 bases from V and 2 bases from J, with 17 bases in between. The CDR3 extends over 15 amino acids. Looked up from germline, CDR1 is SGHVS and CDR2 is FQNEAQ. The CDR3 region is CASSTVQAYTDTQYF. CDR3 coding DNA: TGTGCCAGCTCGACGGTTCAGGCCTACACAGATACGCAGTATTTT.